This T cell receptor beta chain comes out of a study of blood T cell repertoires in COVID-19 (dated by TCRdb to 2018 to 2021). A note on the overall study: The collaborator samples originated in the United States, Italy and Spain and spanned the acute and convalescent phases of COVID-19. The prospective study material was composed of cDNA or gDNA derived from T cells, B-cell-depleted T cells, or PBMCs. The dataset comprised deeply sampled blood TCRbeta repertoires from subjects exposed to, actively infected with, or recovered from COVID-19. The repertoires were made available in a free public database intended to serve as a resource for research on the immune response to SARS-CoV-2. Samples were obtained from the ongoing ImmuneRACE study (first 160 participants) and from 1,000 to 1,500 subjects provided by 6 global collaborators. Nearly every sample came with metadata listing a de-identified subject ID, COVID-19 status, age in years and sex. Where HLA class I and class II types were available, the types were taken from metadata supplied by the sample provider, not from assay-based typing. What the study reported, not specific to this receptor: The quantity of clinical and demographic metadata differed by source and by participant and was supplied without curation.

The germline V and J ends show losses of 0 bases and 4 bases respectively, and no gene match explains 0 bases of the junction. CDR1 MNHEY and CDR2 SVGAGI were looked up in the germline V gene. The CDR3 sequence holds 14 residues, the cysteine and phenylalanine included. The read is trimmed to its CDR3 DNA, 42 bases read in frame from base 1. This clone was observed a single time. Its target antigen remains unknown. Base qualities are not provided; no much larger clone lies one nucleotide away. The collaborating institutions used their own protocols to collect whole blood in K2EDTA tubes. Collaborator samples were shipped for TCRbeta analysis as frozen whole blood, isolated PBMCs, or DNA extracted from either sample type. TCRbeta CDR3 regions were amplified from genomic DNA using the immunoSEQ Assay, a bias-controlled multiplex PCR. Regarding the original processing steps: Within the assay, amplification of reference gene primers was used to estimate how many nucleated cells each sample contained. To quantify the absolute abundance of each unique TCRbeta CDR3 rearrangement, sequence reads were collapsed and filtered. For each sample, productive Simpson clonality was calculated as the square root of Simpson's diversity index across productive rearrangements. TCRdb provides this immuneACCESS table in a form limited to in-frame rearrangements. Some clones are lacking; in checked studies, under half of them reflect an unresolved V gene, and why the rest are absent is not known. For V, J and clone size, that table is used; D and trimming come from the DNA. The sample table lists about 33,000 clones, about 78% of them with a count of one. About 35% of the sample belongs to the ten largest clones.

Recombination linked TRBV6-5 to TRBJ1-5, with 7 middle bases fitting TRBD1. This TCR derives from an elderly man with acute or convalescent COVID-19. The sequenced material came from peripheral blood. The sequenced DNA is TGTGCCAGCAGTTACTCGACAGGGAATCAGCCCCAGCATTTT. It translates as CASSYSTGNQPQHF.